The 31 T cell receptor beta chains below come from one sample, sequenced in a study of regulatory T cells in long-lasting Graves disease. Time point in this sample: newly diagnosed GD, antithyroid drugs for less than 3 months. RNA extracted from PBMCs served as the sequencing template. Arm-PCR of CDR3 regions with iRepertoire HTBI primers generated TCR beta libraries. TCRdb independently ran MiXCR on the multiplex PCR reads; one entry per CDR3 protein. The sample lists 400,000 to 500,000 distinct CDR3 sequences; roughly 15% were seen once. The data also belong to a second study, concerning T cells in Graves' hyperthyroidism and ophthalmopathy.

The sequences come from peripheral blood mononuclear cells (PBMCs), collected at new diagnosis, from a patient treated with antithyroid drugs. Source of these receptors: a woman in her thirties with Graves disease.

This clonotype was recorded many times. CDR3 bases: TGTGCCAGCTCACCGACACGGGAGGGCCGTGGTAACGAGCAGTACTTC. Translating it yields CASSPTREGRGNEQYF. V is TRBV18 and J is TRBJ2-7; 8 nucleotides line up with TRBD2. CDR3 length equals 16 residues. Germline V gene data show CDR1 as KGHSH and CDR2 as LQKENI. V lost 3 bases, J lost 5 bases, and 12 bases stayed unmatched.

This clonotype was detected ten times or more. The chain recombines TRBV11-2 with TRBJ2-5; D uncertain. V lost 3 bases to trimming and J lost 14 bases, with 13 bases between them. CDR1 and CDR2 from the germline V gene are SGHAT and FQNNGV. The CDR3 runs to 11 residues. CDR3 protein: CASSLGSVSYF. The CDR3 region has the DNA TGTGCCAGCAGCTTGGGGTCGGTCTCCTACTTC.

This clonotype was recorded many times. The CDR3 DNA sequence: TGTGCCAGCAGTCTACAATCGACGTACCGGGAGGAAGCTTTCTTT. Amino acids: CASSLQSTYREEAFF. The rearrangement links TRBV28 to TRBJ1-1, with D unresolved. The CDR3 sequence is 15 residues long. V lost 5 bases and J lost 8, with 21 bases in between. The V gene's germline CDR1 is MDHEN and CDR2 SYDVKM.

The J gene is TRBJ1-4, the V gene TRBV7-9, with D unresolved. V shed 1 base and J shed 4 bases, with 10 bases lying between them. The germline gives CDR1 SEHNR, CDR2 FQNEAQ (reference sequence). CDR3 size: 15 residues. CDR3 nucleotides: TGTGCCAGCAGCTTAGAGGCAATCAGTAATGAAAAACTGTTTTTT. Encoded protein: CASSLEAISNEKLFF.

There are many counts of this clonotype. V gene TRBV9 combines with J gene TRBJ2-7, with 7 bases identical to TRBD2. J gave up 4 bases and V 2 bases, and 9 bases lay outside the gene matches. This CDR3 contains 15 residues. The germline gives CDR1 SGDLS, CDR2 YYNGEE. The chain's CDR3 is CASSVGLADSYEQYF. CDR3 in DNA: TGTGCCAGCAGCGTGGGGCTAGCGGATTCTTACGAGCAGTACTTC. The entire variable domain, with the rest obtained from reference TRBV9 and TRBJ2-7, is as follows: DSGVTQTPKHLITATGQRVTLRCSPRSGDLSVYWYQQSLDQGLQFLIQYYNGEERAKGNILERFSAQQFPDLHSELNLSSLELGDSALYFCASSVGLADSYEQYFGPGTRLTVT.

This clonotype was observed a few times. The chain employs TRBV3-1 and TRBJ1-6; D gene unclear. CDR1 and CDR2 from the germline V gene are LGHDT and YNNKEL (reference sequence). The length of the CDR3 is 14 residues. Trimming removed 3 bases at V and 7 bases at J, with 10 bases between. CDR3 residues: CASSHRQLNSPLHF. CDR3 DNA sequence: TGTGCCAGCAGCCATAGGCAGTTAAATTCACCCCTCCACTTT.

This clonotype was found many times. This chain links TRBV6-2 or TRBV6-3 with TRBJ2-7, with 13 bases lining up with TRBD2. CDR1 is MNHEY and CDR2 is SVGEGT in the germline V gene. J was trimmed by 0 bases and V by 6 bases; bases with no gene match: 2. The CDR3 runs to 15 residues. CDR3 nucleotide sequence: TGTGCCAGCAGGGGGACTAGCGGGGACTCCTACGAGCAGTACTTC. Its protein product is CASRGTSGDSYEQYF.

This clonotype was counted ten times or more. The chain employs TRBV18 and TRBJ2-5; the match to TRBD2 covers 9 bases. CDR3 length: 15 residues. The trim removed 0 bases at V and 5 bases at J, leaving 4 bases unmatched. Germline CDR1 KGHSH, CDR2 LQKENI. The CDR3 protein is CASSPPEAGGETQYF. Here the CDR3 DNA reads TGTGCCAGCTCACCACCAGAGGCGGGAGGGGAGACCCAGTACTTC.

Notes on this clonotype: With only one base between it and a far larger clone, this is likely a read error. V is TRBV7-8 and J is TRBJ2-5; tentatively, D is TRBD2 (5 bases). Germline V gives CDR1 SGHVS, CDR2 FQNEAQ. V was cut by 6 bases and J by 2 bases, with 16 bases left in between. The CDR3 sequence is 15 residues long. DNA of the CDR3: TGTGCCAGCAGTTCTACGGGGAAGGAACAAGAGACCCAGTACTTC. Protein product: CASSSTGKEQETQYF. Combining the CDR3 with reference TRBV7-8 and TRBJ2-5 gives the whole variable domain GAGVSQSPRYKVAKRGQDVALRCDPISGHVSLFWYQQALGQGPEFLTYFQNEAQLDKSGLPSDRFFAERPEGSVSTLKIQRTQQEDSAVYLCASSSTGKEQETQYFGPGTRLLVL.

The sample holds a few counts of this clonotype. The genes are TRBV18 and TRBJ2-3; 10 bases map to TRBD1. This CDR3 comprises 14 residues. Germline lookup yields CDR1 KGHSH and CDR2 LQKENI. Trimming at V came to 3 bases and at J to 10 bases, leaving 7 bases not matched to a gene. The CDR3 sequence is CASSPGTGAPAQYF. CDR3 coding DNA: TGTGCCAGCTCACCCGGGACAGGGGCTCCAGCGCAGTATTTT.

The genes are TRBV20-1 and TRBJ2-7; no reliable D call. The CDR3 contains 12 residues. V lost 1 base, J lost 2 bases, and 6 bases lay in between. Germline V gene lookup returns CDR1 DFQATT and CDR2 SNEGSKA (reference sequence). The CDR3 DNA is TGCAGTGCTAGAGCCAGTACCTACGAGCAGTACTTC. Translating gives CSARASTYEQYF.

In its sample, this clonotype was seen many times. The chain carries TRBV12-3 or TRBV12-4 and TRBJ2-1, with 11 bases aligning to TRBD2. The V segment lost 8 bases and the J segment 4 bases; nucleotides outside the gene matches: 7. The CDR3 contains 15 residues. CDR3: CASESGTSGYNEQFF. CDR3 in DNA: TGTGCCAGCGAATCCGGGACTAGCGGATACAATGAGCAGTTCTTC.

This clonotype was seen many times. The rearrangement uses TRBV27 and TRBJ2-7; D call uncertain. This CDR3 is built from 13 residues. CDR1 MNHEY and CDR2 SMNVEV come from the germline V gene (reference sequence). Trimming cost V 4 bases and J 0 bases, with 7 bases left between them. CDR3 DNA sequence: TGTGCCAGCAGTTACGCCCTCTCCTACGAGCAGTACTTC. Encoded protein: CASSYALSYEQYF.

There are many counts of this clonotype. The chain couples TRBV6-5 to TRBJ2-7; 9 nucleotides line up with TRBD1. Unmatched junction bases numbered 5, after V lost 2 bases and J lost 3 bases. The length of the CDR3 is 15 residues. CDR1 is MNHEY and CDR2 is SVGAGI in the germline V gene. As DNA, the CDR3 is TGTGCCAGCAGTTACGACAGGGGGTCGTTCTACGAGCAGTACTTC. This translates into CASSYDRGSFYEQYF.

This clonotype was picked up many times. V gene TRBV30 combines with J gene TRBJ2-1; no definite D call. Trimming pared 1 base from V and 8 bases from J, leaving 6 bases between. This CDR3 has 11 residues. Germline CDR1 reads GTSNPN; CDR2 reads SVGIG (reference sequence). CDR3 nucleotides: TGTGCCTGGAGTGCAATGGATGAGCAGTTCTTC. Protein sequence: CAWSAMDEQFF.

This rearrangement joins TRBV7-3 to TRBJ2-6; 9 bases map to TRBD2. This CDR3 has 18 residues. After removal of 5 bases from V and 2 bases from J, the junction contained 10 bases not matched to a gene. CDR1 is SGHTA, CDR2 FQGTGA, per germline. CDR3 nucleotide sequence: TGTGCCAGCAGCCCCCCCGGCGGGAGGGAGACTGGGGCCAACGTCCTGACTTTC. Its translation is CASSPPGGRETGANVLTF. Complete variable domain (other parts from reference TRBV7-3 and TRBJ2-6): GAGVSQTPSNKVTEKGKYVELRCDPISGHTALYWYRQSLGQGPEFLIYFQGTGAADDSGLPNDRFFAVRPEGSVSTLKIQRTERGDSAVYLCASSPPGGRETGANVLTFGAGSRLTVL.

This clonotype has just a few counts. This chain uses TRBV4-1 with TRBJ1-5; D is undetermined. V was clipped by 0 bases and J by 2 bases, with 11 bases between them. Germline V gene sequence: CDR1 MGHRA, CDR2 YSYEKL. The CDR3 has 16 amino acids. The chain's CDR3 is CASSQEAGAGNQPQHF. CDR3 bases: TGCGCCAGCAGCCAAGAGGCGGGCGCAGGCAATCAGCCCCAGCATTTT.

The V and J genes are TRBV7-9 and TRBJ2-7; tentatively, D is TRBD1 or TRBD2 (6 bases each). Germline V lookup: CDR1 SEHNR, CDR2 FQNEAQ (reference sequence). The V end lost 8 bases, the J end lost 4 bases, and 18 bases lay between the germline ends. The CDR3 runs 14 residues. The chain's CDR3 is CASVVEGGKYEQYF. The CDR3 DNA is TGTGCCAGCGTCGTAGAAGGGGGGAAATACGAGCAGTACTTC.

With regard to this clonotype: At one boundary the junction diverges from the germline segment, which might be a read error. The rearrangement joins TRBV6-2 or TRBV6-3 to TRBJ2-7; D not certain. This CDR3 is 9 amino acids long. Germline CDR1 reads MNHEY; CDR2 reads SVGEGT. The CDR3, as DNA: TGTGCCAGCAGTTACTTGTGGGGCTTC. Translated, it gives CASSYLWGF.

The V call is TRBV11-1, the J call TRBJ2-2; D is undetermined. V was trimmed by 8 bases and J by 4 bases, leaving 17 bases between them. Per the germline V gene, CDR1 is SGHAT and CDR2 is FQDESV (reference sequence). The CDR3 totals 15 residues. The CDR3 DNA reads TGTGCCAGCTCCCCCCGGGCCCTCACCACCGGGGAGCTGTTTTTT. It yields the protein CASSPRALTTGELFF.

In this sample, this clonotype turned up a few times. This chain joins TRBV27 and TRBJ2-1; D uncertain. V lost 3 bases and J 8 bases, leaving 11 bases between the germline ends. The CDR3 length is 13 residues. CDR1 MNHEY and CDR2 SMNVEV come from the germline V gene (reference sequence). This CDR3 reads CASSLLKGDEQFF. As DNA, the CDR3 is TGTGCCAGCAGTTTGTTGAAAGGTGATGAGCAGTTCTTC.

This clonotype has only a few counts. The chain has TRBV6-1 and TRBJ1-1; weak D call: TRBD1 (6 bases). The CDR3 is made up of 13 amino acids. CDR1 and CDR2 from the germline V gene are MNHNS and SASEGT. The V and J ends lost 4 bases and 6 bases respectively, with 12 bases between them. The CDR3 nucleotides are TGTGCCAGCAGTGGGCCTGGGGGGCCTGAAGCTTTCTTT. Translated: CASSGPGGPEAFF.

Many counts were recorded for this clonotype. The chain uses TRBV2 and TRBJ2-2; perhaps TRBD1 as D (5 bases). Germline V gives CDR1 SNHLY, CDR2 FYNNEI. Trimming removed 6 bases from V and 4 bases from J, with 15 bases in between. The length of the CDR3 is 15 residues. This chain's CDR3 is CASSPTPGSTGELFF. The CDR3 DNA sequence: TGTGCCAGCAGCCCAACCCCAGGGTCCACCGGGGAGCTGTTTTTT.

A word on this clonotype: A read error is possible here, since a much larger clone lies one base away. The genes are TRBV6-2 or TRBV6-3 and TRBJ1-5, with D perhaps TRBD1 (5 bases). The CDR3 runs 15 residues. Germline assignment: CDR1 MNHEY and CDR2 SVGEGT. This CDR3 is CTSSLLGDSNQPQHF. DNA of the CDR3: TGTACCAGCAGTCTCTTGGGGGACAGCAATCAGCCCCAGCATTTT.

In its sample, this clonotype was seen many times. This chain joins TRBV11-3 and TRBJ1-1, with no clear D. This CDR3 has 13 residues. CDR1 and CDR2 from the germline V gene are SGHNT and YENEEA. Deletions cut 6 bases from V and 0 bases from J, with 8 bases between. CDR3 in amino acids: CASSLYMNTEAFF. CDR3 DNA: TGTGCCAGCAGTTTATACATGAACACTGAAGCTTTCTTT.

With regard to this clonotype: At one end the junction does not follow the germline gene, possibly because of a read error. The chain links TRBV4-1 to TRBJ1-1; D call uncertain. Germline-derived CDR1 and CDR2 are MGHRA and YSYEKL. CDR3 length: 14 residues. CDR3 DNA sequence: TGCGTCAGCAGCCAAAGGACGGGGAACACTGAAGCTTTCTTT. Protein sequence: CVSSQRTGNTEAFF.

V usage is TRBV27 and J usage is TRBJ2-1; the match to TRBD2 covers 10 bases. Unmatched junction bases numbered 13, after V lost 6 bases and J lost 5 bases. This CDR3 is 17 amino acids long. Germline lookup yields CDR1 MNHEY and CDR2 SMNVEV (reference sequence). This chain's CDR3 is CASRGWEREGPHNEQFF. Written as DNA, the CDR3 is TGTGCCAGCAGAGGGTGGGAGCGGGAGGGCCCTCACAATGAGCAGTTCTTC.

This clonotype was recorded a few times. A read error is possible here, since a much larger clone lies one base away. CDR3 coding DNA: TGTGCCAGCAGTTCGTACCCCACCCGAGGGCAGCCCCAGCATTTT. It yields the protein CASSSYPTRGQPQHF. The rearrangement joins TRBV28 to TRBJ1-5; D gene ambiguous. V gave up 4 bases and J gave up 7 bases, with 17 bases separating them. This CDR3 region has 15 residues. In germline, CDR1 is MDHEN, CDR2 SYDVKM.

This clonotype was detected ten times or more. This chain links TRBV15 with TRBJ1-5; D uncertain. Deletions cut 0 bases from V and 7 bases from J, with 13 bases between. Per germline, CDR1 LNHNV and CDR2 YYDKDF (reference sequence). The CDR3 length is 15 residues. The CDR3 DNA sequence: TGTGCCACCAGCAGAGACAGAGTCCTTAACCAGCCCCAGCATTTT. Protein sequence: CATSRDRVLNQPQHF.

This clonotype was observed a handful of times. The rearrangement uses TRBV9 and TRBJ2-5; TRBD2 might be the D (6 bases). From germline, CDR1 is SGDLS and CDR2 YYNGEE. Trimming stripped 2 bases from V and 4 bases from J, with 12 bases between. The CDR3 has 14 amino acids. The CDR3 DNA reads as TGTGCCAGCAGCGTGAACGGGAGAGTAGAGACCCAGTACTTC. As protein: CASSVNGRVETQYF.

The genes are TRBV9 and TRBJ2-1; 7 bases map to TRBD1. V gave up 2 bases and J gave up 10 bases; unmatched junction bases: 21. CDR1 is SGDLS and CDR2 is YYNGEE in the germline V gene. The CDR3 is 18 amino acids. The CDR3 region is CASSVSGTAGTLIGEQFF. CDR3 nucleotide sequence: TGTGCCAGCAGCGTCTCCGGGACAGCCGGTACCCTTATCGGGGAGCAGTTCTTC. The full variable domain, with the rest looked up from reference TRBV9 and TRBJ2-1, is DSGVTQTPKHLITATGQRVTLRCSPRSGDLSVYWYQQSLDQGLQFLIQYYNGEERAKGNILERFSAQQFPDLHSELNLSSLELGDSALYFCASSVSGTAGTLIGEQFFGPGTRLTVL.